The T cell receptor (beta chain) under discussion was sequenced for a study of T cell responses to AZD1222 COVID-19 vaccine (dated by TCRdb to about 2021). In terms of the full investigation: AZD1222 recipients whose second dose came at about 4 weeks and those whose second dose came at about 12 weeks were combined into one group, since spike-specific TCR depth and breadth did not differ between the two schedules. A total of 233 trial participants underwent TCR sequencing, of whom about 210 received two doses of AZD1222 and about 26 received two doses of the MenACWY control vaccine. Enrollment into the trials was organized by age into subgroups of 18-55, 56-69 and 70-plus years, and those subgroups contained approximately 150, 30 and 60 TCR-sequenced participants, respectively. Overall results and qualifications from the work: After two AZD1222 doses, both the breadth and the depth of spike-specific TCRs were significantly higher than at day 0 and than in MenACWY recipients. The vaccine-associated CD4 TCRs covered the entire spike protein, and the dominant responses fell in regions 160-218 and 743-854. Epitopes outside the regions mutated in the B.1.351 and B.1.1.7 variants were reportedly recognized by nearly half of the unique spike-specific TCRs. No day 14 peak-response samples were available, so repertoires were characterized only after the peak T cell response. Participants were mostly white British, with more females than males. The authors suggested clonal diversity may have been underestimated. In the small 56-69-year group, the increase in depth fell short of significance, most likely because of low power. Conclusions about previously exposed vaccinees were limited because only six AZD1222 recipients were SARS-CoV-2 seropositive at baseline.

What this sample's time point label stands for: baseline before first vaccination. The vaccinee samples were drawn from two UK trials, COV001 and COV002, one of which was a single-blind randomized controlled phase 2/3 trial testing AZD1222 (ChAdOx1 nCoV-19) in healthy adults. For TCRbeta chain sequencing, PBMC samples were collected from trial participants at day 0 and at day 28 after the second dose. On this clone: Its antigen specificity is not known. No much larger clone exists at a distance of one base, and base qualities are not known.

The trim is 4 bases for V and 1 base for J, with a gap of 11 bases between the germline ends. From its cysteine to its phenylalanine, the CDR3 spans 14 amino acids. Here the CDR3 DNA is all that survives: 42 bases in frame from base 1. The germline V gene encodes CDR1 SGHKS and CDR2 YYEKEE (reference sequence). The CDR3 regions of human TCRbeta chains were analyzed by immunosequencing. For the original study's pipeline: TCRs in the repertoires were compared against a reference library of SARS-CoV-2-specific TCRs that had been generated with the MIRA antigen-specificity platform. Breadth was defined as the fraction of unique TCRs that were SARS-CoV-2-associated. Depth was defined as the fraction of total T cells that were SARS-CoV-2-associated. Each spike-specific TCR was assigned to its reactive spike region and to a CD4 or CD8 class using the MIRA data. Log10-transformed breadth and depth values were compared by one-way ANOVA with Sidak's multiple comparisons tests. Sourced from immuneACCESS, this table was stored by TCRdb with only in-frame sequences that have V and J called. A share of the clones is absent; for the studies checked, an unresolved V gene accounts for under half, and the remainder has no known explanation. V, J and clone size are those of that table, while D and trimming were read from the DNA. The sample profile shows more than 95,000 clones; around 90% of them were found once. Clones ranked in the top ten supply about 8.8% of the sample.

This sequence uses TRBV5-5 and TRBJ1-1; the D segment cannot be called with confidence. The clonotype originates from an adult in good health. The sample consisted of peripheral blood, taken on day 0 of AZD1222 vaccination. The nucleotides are TGTGCCAGCAGCCTACACCACAAGAACACTGAAGCTTTCTTT. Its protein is CASSLHHKNTEAFF.